The entry below describes one T cell receptor (beta chain). What it binds is not known. This record belongs to a study of cytomegalovirus exposure and HLA in healthy donors. Study outcomes and limitations: Later analysis associated a missense DCLRE1C variant with TCR beta V- and J-gene trimming. Analysis performed later found roughly 17,000 TCR beta sequences associated with HLA alleles at 0.05 false discovery rate.

Both 60 Vbeta primers and 13 Jbeta primers went into the PCR. Produced via immunoSEQ multiplex PCR; TCRdb's table is partial and in-frame only. The data hold 210,000 or so clones, with about 85% observed a single time. Sequencing input: PBMCs. The sequence was obtained from a woman aged 50 to 60 in good health and CMV-seropositive.

As DNA, the CDR3 is TGTGCCAGCAGTCGGGGGTCTCCCATATATTTT. It is translated as CASSRGSPIYF. The V gene is TRBV25-1, the J gene TRBJ1-3; D may be TRBD1 (5 bases). Germline CDR1 is MGHDK and CDR2 is SYGVNS. CDR3 length: 11 amino acids. V dropped 5 bases and J dropped 11 bases, with 10 bases sitting between them.